Below, 3 T cell receptor beta chains from the same sample are listed, as sequenced in a study of shared clonotypes between healthy human individuals (dated by TCRdb to 2020 to 2022). Library generation was performed with the immunoSEQ multiplex PCR assay. Entries here come from immuneACCESS through TCRdb and include only in-frame sequences with V and J called. Some clones fail to appear in such tables; in the studies checked, an unresolved V gene covers under half of the shortfall, and the cause of the remainder is unknown. The sample table holds 500,000 to 650,000 clones, of which roughly four fifths were seen once. The ten most abundant clones make up 12% of the sample. The sequenced sample was PBMCs. These receptors came from a woman in her thirties or forties in good health. Some clones in this sample may be carry-over from other donors' samples.

This clone showed up just once. Germline and junction disagree at one end, which may indicate a read error. The chain uses TRBV6-5 and TRBJ2-7; 10 bases match TRBD2. The CDR3 length is 13 residues. Germline CDR1 MNHEY, CDR2 SVGAGI. The CDR3 nucleotides read TGTGCCGGCAGGTTGAATAGCGGGAGGGAGCAGTACTTC. It translates to CAGRLNSGREQYF.

V gene TRBV13 combines with J gene TRBJ2-4; tentative D call: TRBD2 (6 bases). Deletions cut 0 bases from V and 6 bases from J, with 9 bases between. Germline V gene lookup returns CDR1 PRHDT and CDR2 FYEKMQ (reference sequence). This CDR3 has 14 residues. The CDR3 reads CASSLGRGLNIQYF. CDR3 coding DNA: TGTGCCAGCAGCTTAGGCCGGGGGTTAAACATTCAGTACTTC.

J is TRBJ1-1 and V is TRBV28; TRBD1 aligns across 9 bases. Germline CDR1 and CDR2: MDHEN and SYDVKM. The CDR3 sequence is 16 residues long. Losses at the gene ends were 7 bases for V and 5 bases for J; bases not matched to a gene: 14. This CDR3 is CASILPTGQGGTEAFF. CDR3 coding DNA: TGTGCCAGCATTCTACCTACGGGACAGGGTGGGACTGAAGCTTTCTTT.